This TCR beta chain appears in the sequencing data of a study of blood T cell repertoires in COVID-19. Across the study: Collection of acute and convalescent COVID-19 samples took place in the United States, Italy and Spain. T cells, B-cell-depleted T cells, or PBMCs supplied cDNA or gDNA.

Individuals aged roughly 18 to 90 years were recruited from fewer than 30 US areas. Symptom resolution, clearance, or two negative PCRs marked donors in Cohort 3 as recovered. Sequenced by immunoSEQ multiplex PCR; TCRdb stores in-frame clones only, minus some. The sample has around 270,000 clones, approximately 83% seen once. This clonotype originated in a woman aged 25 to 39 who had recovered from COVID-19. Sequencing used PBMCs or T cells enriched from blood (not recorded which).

For the CDR3, the DNA is TGTGCCAGCAGTGAAAGGGGCTTTGGTCAGCCCCAGCATTTT. The encoded protein is CASSERGFGQPQHF. The chain carries TRBV6-1 and TRBJ1-5; maybe TRBD1 (5 bases). Germline V lookup: CDR1 MNHNS, CDR2 SASEGT. This CDR3 spans 14 amino acids. Trimming took 2 bases from V and 6 from J, leaving 11 bases between them.